Each of the 26 T cell receptor beta chains below was sequenced from the same sample in a study of shared clonotypes between healthy human individuals (dated by TCRdb to 2020 to 2021). Receptors were amplified or captured by the immunoSEQ multiplex PCR assay. As stored in TCRdb, this immuneACCESS dataset retains in-frame rearrangements with V and J assigned. A fraction of the clones does not appear; measured against another copy, unresolved V genes explain less than half of the discrepancy, and the remainder lacks a known reason. Counted in this sample were roughly 1,500,000 clones; 95% to 99% of them appeared once. About 0.45% of the sample goes to the ten largest clones. Input material: naive CD4+ T cells sorted from blood. The sample's cell subset or site label is to be understood as: CD45RA+ positively selected. These TCRs come from a man aged 25-40 years in good health.

The V and J genes are TRBV7-3 and TRBJ2-6; D not certain. Germline V CDR1 and CDR2: SGHTA, FQGTGA. The CDR3 contains 17 residues. V gave up 1 base and J gave up 2 bases, with 12 bases separating them. The CDR3 region is CASSLIGRITGANVLTF. In DNA, the CDR3 is TGTGCCAGCAGCTTAATCGGCAGGATCACTGGGGCCAACGTCCTGACTTTC.

This chain uses TRBV11-2 with TRBJ2-2; no clear D. V was trimmed by 2 bases and J by 6 bases, leaving 16 bases between them. CDR1 SGHAT and CDR2 FQNNGV come from the germline V gene. This CDR3 contains 16 residues. CDR3 DNA: TGTGCCAGCAGCTTACTCCCGATCAGCTTTTCCGGGGAGCTGTTTTTT. It translates to CASSLLPISFSGELFF.

V and J are TRBV27 and TRBJ1-3, with D uncertain. Deletions cut 5 bases from V and 0 bases from J, with 14 bases between. The germline CDR1 and CDR2 sequences are MNHEY and SMNVEV (reference sequence). The CDR3 spans 16 residues. The CDR3 DNA follows: TGTGCCAGCAGTCAACTTTACCCAACCTCTGGAAACACCATATATTTT. It yields the protein CASSQLYPTSGNTIYF.

The chain uses TRBV30 and TRBJ1-3; D is unresolved. Between the trimmed V and J ends, which lost 1 base and 7 bases, there was a span of 17 bases. The CDR3 covers 15 residues. Germline assignment: CDR1 GTSNPN and CDR2 SVGIG (reference sequence). CDR3 sequence: CAWSAPGVRGNTIYF. The CDR3, as DNA: TGTGCCTGGAGTGCCCCGGGTGTTCGAGGGAACACCATATATTTT.

The gene calls are TRBV7-9 and TRBJ1-2; D may be TRBD1 (6 bases). CDR1 and CDR2 (germline): SEHNR, FQNEAQ (reference sequence). Trimming took 5 bases from V and 8 from J, leaving 18 bases between them. The CDR3 runs 14 residues. The CDR3 protein is CASSLGDRPEGYTF. CDR3 DNA sequence: TGTGCCAGCAGCCTAGGAGACAGGCCCGAGGGCTACACCTTC.

The J gene is TRBJ2-2, the V gene TRBV7-9; D is ambiguous. Trimming took 3 bases from V and 4 from J, leaving 12 bases between them. This CDR3 is built from 15 residues. Germline lookup yields CDR1 SEHNR and CDR2 FQNEAQ (reference sequence). The CDR3 DNA is TGTGCCAGCAGCTTGCCCCCCGCCGCCACCGGGGAGCTGTTTTTT. This translates into CASSLPPAATGELFF.

In its sample, this clone was seen a few times. This chain connects TRBV5-4 to TRBJ2-5; no firm D call. Trimming took 1 base from V and 5 from J, leaving 9 bases between them. Germline V gene sequence: CDR1 SGHNT, CDR2 YYREEE (reference sequence). The CDR3 is 13 residues long. DNA for the CDR3: TGTGCCAGCAGCTTGCTAGTCGACGAGACCCAGTACTTC. Translated, it gives CASSLLVDETQYF.

This chain joins TRBV30 and TRBJ2-5; perhaps TRBD2 as D (6 bases). CDR3 length equals 13 residues. Per germline, CDR1 GTSNPN and CDR2 SVGIG (reference sequence). V was trimmed by 5 bases and J by 5 bases, leaving 15 bases between them. The CDR3 DNA is TGTGCCTGGGAGGATTCGGAGGGGGAGACCCAGTACTTC. Its translation: CAWEDSEGETQYF.

The chain links TRBV27 to TRBJ2-7; TRBD2 agrees at 9 bases. The ends lost 5 bases at V and 1 base at J; junction bases unmatched: 6. CDR1 and CDR2 from the germline V gene are MNHEY and SMNVEV (reference sequence). The CDR3 has 15 amino acids. The CDR3: CASSRQREASYEQYF. In DNA form, the CDR3 reads TGTGCCAGCAGTCGCCAGCGGGAGGCATCCTACGAGCAGTACTTC.

This chain links TRBV5-6 with TRBJ2-5; 8 bases fit TRBD1. Per germline, CDR1 SGHDT and CDR2 YYEEEE. Losses at the gene ends were 4 bases for V and 2 bases for J; bases not matched to a gene: 7. The CDR3 loop spans 15 amino acids. CDR3 in amino acids: CASSRGQGWQETQYF. In DNA form, the CDR3 reads TGTGCCAGCAGCCGTGGACAGGGATGGCAAGAGACCCAGTACTTC.

This sequence joins TRBV5-4 and TRBJ1-3; 8 bases map to TRBD1. Trimming took 4 bases from V and 0 from J; bases not matched to a gene: 6. CDR3 length equals 16 residues. CDR1 and CDR2 from the germline V gene are SGHNT and YYREEE (reference sequence). The CDR3 spells CASSQDRAFSGNTIYF. In DNA form, the CDR3 reads TGTGCCAGCAGCCAGGACAGGGCTTTCTCTGGAAACACCATATATTTT.

V usage is TRBV5-5 and J usage is TRBJ2-3; D uncertain. CDR1 and CDR2 (germline): SGHKS, YYEKEE (reference sequence). This CDR3 comprises 15 residues. V shed 0 bases and J shed 2 bases, with 10 bases lying between them. CDR3 nucleotide sequence: TGTGCCAGCAGCTTGGCCGGCAGATTCACAGATACGCAGTATTTT. Translation gives CASSLAGRFTDTQYF. Together with reference TRBV5-5 and TRBJ2-3, the CDR3 gives the full variable domain: DAGVTQSPTHLIKTRGQQVTLRCSPISGHKSVSWYQQVLGQGPQFIFQYYEKEERGRGNFPDRFSARQFPNYSSELNVNALLLGDSALYLCASSLAGRFTDTQYFGPGTRLTVL.

The rearrangement links TRBV10-3 to TRBJ2-3, with D unresolved. This CDR3 is built from 13 residues. Deletions cut 0 bases from V and 4 bases from J, with 5 bases between. Germline CDR1 and CDR2: ENHRY and SYGVKD. The CDR3 DNA reads TGTGCCATCAGTGAGTCTCACCCAGATACGCAGTATTTT. Its translation is CAISESHPDTQYF.

V gene TRBV5-1 combines with J gene TRBJ1-1; the D gene is possibly TRBD1 (5 bases). Germline values: CDR1 SGHRS, CDR2 YFSETQ. CDR3 length: 15 residues. Trimming left V 4 bases short and J 7 bases short, with 20 bases between. CDR3 sequence reads: CASSPVVTRDGEAFF. Here the CDR3 DNA reads TGCGCCAGCAGCCCGGTAGTTACGCGGGACGGTGAAGCTTTCTTT.

V and J are TRBV7-6 and TRBJ2-2, with TRBD1 matching over 9 bases. The CDR3 has 15 residues. Germline values: CDR1 SGHVS, CDR2 FNYEAQ. V trimming: 5 bases; J trimming: 4 bases; junction bases outside the gene matches: 5. CDR3 DNA sequence: TGTGCCAGCAGCCTTTGGACAGGGGCCACCGGGGAGCTGTTTTTT. Protein product: CASSLWTGATGELFF.

This clone was found once. The CDR3 here is CASSMGLAGYNEQFF. CDR3 sequence (DNA): TGTGCCAGCAGCATGGGACTAGCGGGGTACAATGAGCAGTTCTTC. The V gene is TRBV7-6, the J gene TRBJ2-1, with 13 bases aligning to TRBD2. This CDR3 is 15 amino acids long. CDR1 is SGHVS and CDR2 is FNYEAQ in the germline V gene. V was pared by 5 bases and J by 4 bases, with 2 bases of the junction left unmatched.

This clone was observed a single time. In DNA, the CDR3 is TGTGCCAGCGCAGACAGGGGCTGGTTCTACGAGCAGTACTTC. This sequence encodes CASADRGWFYEQYF. The V and J genes are TRBV2 and TRBJ2-7; 8 bases align to TRBD1. Per the germline V gene, CDR1 is SNHLY and CDR2 is FYNNEI. CDR3 length: 14 amino acids. V was pared by 8 bases and J by 3 bases, with 9 bases of the junction left unmatched.

V and J are TRBV7-2 and TRBJ2-7; D not resolved. The CDR3 is 14 residues long. Trimming removed 3 bases from V and 1 base from J, with 10 bases in between. Germline V gene data show CDR1 as SGHTA and CDR2 as FQGNSA. This CDR3 is CASSFQSSSYEQYF. For the CDR3, the DNA is TGTGCCAGCAGCTTTCAGAGCAGTTCCTACGAGCAGTACTTC.

The chain links TRBV27 to TRBJ1-2; no clear D gene. Germline-derived CDR1 and CDR2 are MNHEY and SMNVEV (reference sequence). CDR3 length equals 15 residues. Trimming took off 5 bases at V and 3 bases at J, with 16 bases between the two ends. The CDR3 nucleotides read TGTGCCAGCAGTCGGAAAGACACTTTTCACTATGGCTACACCTTC. Residues: CASSRKDTFHYGYTF.

The genes are TRBV4-2 and TRBJ2-1; 10 bases match TRBD2. Unmatched junction bases numbered 12, after V lost 1 base and J lost 0 bases. This CDR3 region has 20 residues. Per germline, CDR1 LGHNA and CDR2 YNFKEQ. The CDR3 loop reads CASSQVGRSGRPSSYNEQFF. The CDR3, as DNA: TGTGCCAGCAGCCAAGTAGGTCGTAGCGGGAGGCCGAGCTCCTACAATGAGCAGTTCTTC.

V usage is TRBV7-2 and J usage is TRBJ2-4; perhaps TRBD1 as D (5 bases). The germline V gene encodes CDR1 SGHTA and CDR2 FQGNSA. This CDR3 is 14 amino acids long. Trimming pared 3 bases from V and 7 bases from J, leaving 13 bases between. This CDR3 is CASSLDRQNNIQYF. DNA for the CDR3: TGTGCCAGCAGCTTGGACCGACAGAACAACATTCAGTACTTC.

CDR3 loop: CAGSEGDTQYF. For the CDR3, the DNA is TGTGCCGGCTCCGAGGGAGATACGCAGTATTTT. The chain links TRBV2 to TRBJ2-3; possibly TRBD2 for D (5 bases). CDR1 is SNHLY and CDR2 is FYNNEI in the germline V gene. The CDR3 runs 11 residues. V was trimmed by 11 bases and J by 5 bases, leaving 11 bases between them. Filled out from reference TRBV2 and TRBJ2-3, the complete variable domain reads EPEVTQTPSHQVTQMGQEVILRCVPISNHLYFYWYRQILGQKVEFLVSFYNNEISEKSEIFDDQFSVERPDGSNFTLKIRSTKLEDSAMYFCAGSEGDTQYFGPGTRLTVL.

The gene calls are TRBV7-6 and TRBJ2-7; TRBD1 agrees at 7 bases. The CDR3 totals 13 residues. The germline gives CDR1 SGHVS, CDR2 FNYEAQ. The V gene end was trimmed by 5 bases and the J gene end by 2 bases; junction bases not matched to a gene: 3. The CDR3 reads CASSVDRAYEQYF. In DNA, the CDR3 is TGTGCCAGCAGCGTCGACAGGGCCTACGAGCAGTACTTC.

The rearrangement uses TRBV15 and TRBJ1-2, with D unclear. Germline assignment: CDR1 LNHNV and CDR2 YYDKDF (reference sequence). V dropped 3 bases and J dropped 7 bases, with 9 bases sitting between them. The CDR3 contains 12 residues. CDR3 DNA sequence: TGTGCCACCAGCAGTGGCGGGGTTGGCTACACCTTC. It codes for CATSSGGVGYTF.

This chain joins TRBV7-6 and TRBJ2-5; 9 bases are shared with TRBD2. Trimming removed 1 base from V and 5 bases from J; junction bases left unmatched: 5. Germline CDR1 is SGHVS and CDR2 is FNYEAQ. The CDR3 consists of 15 residues. CDR3 in amino acids: CASSLVAGVMETQYF. The CDR3 coding sequence is TGTGCCAGCAGCTTAGTAGCGGGAGTGATGGAGACCCAGTACTTC. Combining the CDR3 with reference TRBV7-6 and TRBJ2-5 gives the whole variable domain GAGVSQSPRYKVTKRGQDVALRCDPISGHVSLYWYRQALGQGPEFLTYFNYEAQQDKSGLPNDRFSAERPEGSISTLTIQRTEQRDSAMYRCASSLVAGVMETQYFGPGTRLLVL.

This chain uses TRBV9 with TRBJ2-7, with a tentative D call TRBD1 (6 bases). V was pared by 4 bases and J by 3 bases, with 23 bases between. Germline-derived CDR1 and CDR2 are SGDLS and YYNGEE. This CDR3 is built from 17 residues. DNA for the CDR3: TGTGCCAGCAGCTCCGGGACACAAAGCTTCTGGGGCTACGAGCAGTACTTC. This codes for CASSSGTQSFWGYEQYF.